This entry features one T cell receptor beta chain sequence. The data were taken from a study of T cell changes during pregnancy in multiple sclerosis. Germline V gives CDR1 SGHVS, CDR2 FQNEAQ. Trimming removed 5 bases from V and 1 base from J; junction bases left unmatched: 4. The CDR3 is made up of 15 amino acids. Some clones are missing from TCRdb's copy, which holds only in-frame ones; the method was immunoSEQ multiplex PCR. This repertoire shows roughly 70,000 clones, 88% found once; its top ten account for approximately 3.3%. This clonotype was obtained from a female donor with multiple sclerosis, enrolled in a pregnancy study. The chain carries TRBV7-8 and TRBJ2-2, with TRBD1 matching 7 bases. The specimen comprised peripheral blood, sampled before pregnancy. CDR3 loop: CASSNSGGNTGELFF. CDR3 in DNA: TGTGCCAGCAGCAATTCAGGGGGGAACACCGGGGAGCTGTTTTTT.